This T cell receptor (beta chain) was obtained from a study of blood T cell repertoires in COVID-19. Study as a whole: The study drew acute and convalescent COVID-19 samples from the United States, Italy and Spain.

This clone was found once. CDR3 length: 17 amino acids. Per the germline V gene, CDR1 is SGHNT and CDR2 is YYREEE (reference sequence). V was shortened by 3 bases and J by 3 bases, with 16 bases between the two germline ends. Sequencing was performed with immunoSEQ multiplex PCR; in TCRdb, only in-frame clones are kept and a portion is missing. The sample has over 85,000 clones; around 72% are singletons. Sequencing was carried out using peripheral blood. The chain has TRBV5-4 and TRBJ2-6; possible D gene TRBD1, 5 bases. The clonotype was recovered from a man between 65 and 85 years old with acute or convalescent COVID-19. This CDR3 reads CASSSSTSRVGANVLTF. Here the CDR3 DNA reads TGTGCCAGCAGCTCGTCAACATCCAGGGTTGGGGCCAACGTCCTGACTTTC. Full variable domain (missing parts from reference TRBV5-4 and TRBJ2-6): ETGVTQSPTHLIKTRGQQVTLRCSSQSGHNTVSWYQQALGQGPQFIFQYYREEENGRGNFPPRFSGLQFPNYSSELNVNALELDDSALYLCASSSSTSRVGANVLTFGAGSRLTVL.